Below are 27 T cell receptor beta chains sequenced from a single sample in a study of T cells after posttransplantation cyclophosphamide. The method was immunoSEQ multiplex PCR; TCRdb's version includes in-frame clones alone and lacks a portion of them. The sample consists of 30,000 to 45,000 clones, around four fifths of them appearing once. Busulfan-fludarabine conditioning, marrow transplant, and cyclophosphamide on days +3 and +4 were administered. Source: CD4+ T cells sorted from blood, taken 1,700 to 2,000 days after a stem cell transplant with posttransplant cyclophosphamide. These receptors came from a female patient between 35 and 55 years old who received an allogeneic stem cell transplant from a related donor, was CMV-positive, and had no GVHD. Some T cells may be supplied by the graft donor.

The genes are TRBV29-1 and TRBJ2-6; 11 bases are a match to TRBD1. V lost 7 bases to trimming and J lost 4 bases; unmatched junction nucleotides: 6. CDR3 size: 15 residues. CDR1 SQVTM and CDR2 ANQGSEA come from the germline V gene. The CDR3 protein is CSAGTGGSGANVLTF. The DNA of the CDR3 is TGCAGCGCCGGGACAGGGGGAAGCGGGGCCAACGTCCTGACTTTC.

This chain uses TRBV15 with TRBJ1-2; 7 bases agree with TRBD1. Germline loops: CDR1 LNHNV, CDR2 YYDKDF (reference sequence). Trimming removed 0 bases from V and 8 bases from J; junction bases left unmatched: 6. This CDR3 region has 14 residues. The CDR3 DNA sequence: TGTGCCACCAGCAGAGAAAGGGGGCGCGTCGGCTACACCTTC. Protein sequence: CATSRERGRVGYTF.

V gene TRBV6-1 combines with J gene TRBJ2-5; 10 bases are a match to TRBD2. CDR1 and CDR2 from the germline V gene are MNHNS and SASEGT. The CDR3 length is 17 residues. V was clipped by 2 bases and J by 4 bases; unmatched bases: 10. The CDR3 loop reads CASSERIAGGPPETQYF. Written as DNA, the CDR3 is TGTGCCAGCAGTGAACGAATAGCGGGGGGTCCCCCAGAGACCCAGTACTTC.

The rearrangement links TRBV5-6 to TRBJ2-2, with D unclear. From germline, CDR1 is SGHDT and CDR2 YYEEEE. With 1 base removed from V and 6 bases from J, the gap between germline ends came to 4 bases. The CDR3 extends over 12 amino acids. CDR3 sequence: CASSLQSGELFF. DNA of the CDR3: TGTGCCAGCAGCTTGCAATCCGGGGAGCTGTTTTTT. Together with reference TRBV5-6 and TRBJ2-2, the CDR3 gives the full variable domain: DAGVTQSPTHLIKTRGQQVTLRCSPKSGHDTVSWYQQALGQGPQFIFQYYEEEERQRGNFPDRFSGHQFPNYSSELNVNALLLGDSALYLCASSLQSGELFFGEGSRLTVL.

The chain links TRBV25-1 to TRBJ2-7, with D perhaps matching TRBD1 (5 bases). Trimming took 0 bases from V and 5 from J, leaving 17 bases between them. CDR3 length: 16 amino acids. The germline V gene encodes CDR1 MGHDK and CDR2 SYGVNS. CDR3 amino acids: CASSEYLGQKGDEQYF. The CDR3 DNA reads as TGTGCCAGCAGTGAATACCTGGGGCAGAAGGGCGACGAGCAGTACTTC.

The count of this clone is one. The CDR3 DNA is TGTGCCAGCAGCTACTCGACAGGGTACAATTCACCCCTCCACTTT. Translation: CASSYSTGYNSPLHF. V is TRBV5-6 and J is TRBJ1-6; 7 bases agree with TRBD1. The V gene end was trimmed by 3 bases and the J gene end by 7 bases; junction bases not matched to a gene: 7. The CDR3 totals 15 residues. Per germline, CDR1 SGHDT and CDR2 YYEEEE.

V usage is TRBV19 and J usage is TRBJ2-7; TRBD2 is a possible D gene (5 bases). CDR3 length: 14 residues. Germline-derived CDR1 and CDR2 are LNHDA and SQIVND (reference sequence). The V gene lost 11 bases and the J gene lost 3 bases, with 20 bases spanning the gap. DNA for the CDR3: TGTGCCCCCGCTGGCGAGGGCTTTCTCTACGAGCAGTACTTC. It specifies CAPAGEGFLYEQYF.

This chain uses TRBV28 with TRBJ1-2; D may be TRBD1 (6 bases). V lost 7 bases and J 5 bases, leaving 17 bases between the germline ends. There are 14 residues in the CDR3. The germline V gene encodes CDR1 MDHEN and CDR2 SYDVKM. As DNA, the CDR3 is TGTGCCAGCAAAACTCCGGGACAAGATTATGGCTACACCTTC. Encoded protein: CASKTPGQDYGYTF.

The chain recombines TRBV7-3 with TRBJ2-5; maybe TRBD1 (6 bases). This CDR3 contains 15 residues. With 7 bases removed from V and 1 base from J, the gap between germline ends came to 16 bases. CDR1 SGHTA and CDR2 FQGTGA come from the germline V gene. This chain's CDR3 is CASTATGNPQETQYF. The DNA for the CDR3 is TGTGCCAGCACTGCGACAGGAAACCCCCAAGAGACCCAGTACTTC.

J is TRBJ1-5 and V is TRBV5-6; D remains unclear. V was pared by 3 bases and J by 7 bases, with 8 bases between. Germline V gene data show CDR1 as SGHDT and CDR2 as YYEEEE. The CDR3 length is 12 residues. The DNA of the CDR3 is TGTGCCAGCAGCTCAGAACCGCAGCCCCAGCATTTT. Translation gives CASSSEPQPQHF.

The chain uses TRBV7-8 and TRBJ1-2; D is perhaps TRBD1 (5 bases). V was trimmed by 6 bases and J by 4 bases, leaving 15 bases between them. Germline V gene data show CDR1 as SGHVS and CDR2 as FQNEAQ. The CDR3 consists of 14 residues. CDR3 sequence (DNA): TGTGCCAGCAGTCGCCAGGAGGGGCTCTATGGCTACACCTTC. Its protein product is CASSRQEGLYGYTF.

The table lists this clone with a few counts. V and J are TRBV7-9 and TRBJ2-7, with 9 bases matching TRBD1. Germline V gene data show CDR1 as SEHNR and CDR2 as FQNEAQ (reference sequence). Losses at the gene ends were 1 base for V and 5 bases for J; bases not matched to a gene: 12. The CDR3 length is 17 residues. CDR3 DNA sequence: TGTGCCAGCAGCTTAGGGGAGACCGGGACAGGGAACAACGAGCAGTACTTC. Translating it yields CASSLGETGTGNNEQYF.

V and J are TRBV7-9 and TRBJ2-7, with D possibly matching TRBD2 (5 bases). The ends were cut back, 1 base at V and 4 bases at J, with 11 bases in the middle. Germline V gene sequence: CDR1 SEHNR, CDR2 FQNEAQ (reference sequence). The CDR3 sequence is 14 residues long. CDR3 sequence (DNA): TGTGCCAGCAGCTTAGGAGGGTCTAGATACGAGCAGTACTTC. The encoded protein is CASSLGGSRYEQYF.

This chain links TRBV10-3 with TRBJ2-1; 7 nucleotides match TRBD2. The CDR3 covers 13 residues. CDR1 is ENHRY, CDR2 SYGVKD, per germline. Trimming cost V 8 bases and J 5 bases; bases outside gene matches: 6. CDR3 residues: CAIRSGANNEQFF. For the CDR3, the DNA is TGTGCCATCCGAAGCGGGGCCAACAATGAGCAGTTCTTC.

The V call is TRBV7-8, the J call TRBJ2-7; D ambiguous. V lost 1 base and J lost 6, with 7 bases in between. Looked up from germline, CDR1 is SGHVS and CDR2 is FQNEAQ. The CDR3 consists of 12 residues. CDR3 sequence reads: CASSLDRSEQYF. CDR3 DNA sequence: TGTGCCAGCAGCTTAGACCGGAGCGAGCAGTACTTC.

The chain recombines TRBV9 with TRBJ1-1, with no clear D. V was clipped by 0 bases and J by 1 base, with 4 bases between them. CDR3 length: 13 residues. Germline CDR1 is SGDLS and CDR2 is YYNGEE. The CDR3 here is CASSVDRNTEAFF. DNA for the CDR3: TGTGCCAGCAGCGTAGACAGGAACACTGAAGCTTTCTTT.

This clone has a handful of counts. CDR3 DNA sequence: TGTGCCAGCGCGGGGGGAACTAATGAAAAACTGTTTTTT. Its protein is CASAGGTNEKLFF. This chain uses TRBV7-9 with TRBJ1-4; D is perhaps TRBD1 (5 bases). V was trimmed by 8 bases and J by 1 base, leaving 8 bases between them. The CDR3 has 13 residues. CDR1 is SEHNR, CDR2 FQNEAQ, per germline (reference sequence).

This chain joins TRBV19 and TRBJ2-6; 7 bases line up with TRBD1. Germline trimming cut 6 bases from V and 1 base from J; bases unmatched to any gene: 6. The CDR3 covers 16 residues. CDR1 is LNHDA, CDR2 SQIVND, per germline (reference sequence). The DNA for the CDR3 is TGTGCCAGTAGCTTTTCAGGGGGATCTGGGGCCAACGTCCTGACTTTC. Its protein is CASSFSGGSGANVLTF.

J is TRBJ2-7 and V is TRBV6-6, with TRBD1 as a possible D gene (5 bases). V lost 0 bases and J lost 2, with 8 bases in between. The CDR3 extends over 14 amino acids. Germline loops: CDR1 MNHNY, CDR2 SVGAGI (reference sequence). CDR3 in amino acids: CASSYSQGAYEQYF. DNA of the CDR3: TGTGCCAGCAGTTACTCTCAGGGCGCCTACGAGCAGTACTTC.

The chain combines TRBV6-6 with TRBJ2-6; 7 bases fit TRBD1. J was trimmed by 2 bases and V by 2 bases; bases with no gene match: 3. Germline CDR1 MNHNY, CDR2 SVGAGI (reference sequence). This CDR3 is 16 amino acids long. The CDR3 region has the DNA TGTGCCAGCAGTTACCCGACAGGGCCTGGGGCCAACGTCCTGACTTTC. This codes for CASSYPTGPGANVLTF.

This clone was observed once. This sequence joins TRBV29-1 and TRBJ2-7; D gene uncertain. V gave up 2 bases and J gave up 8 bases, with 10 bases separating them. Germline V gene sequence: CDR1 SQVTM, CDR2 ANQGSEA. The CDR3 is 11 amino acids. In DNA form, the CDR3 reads TGCAGCGTTGAAACAGTCAATCAGCAGTACTTC. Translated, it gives CSVETVNQQYF.

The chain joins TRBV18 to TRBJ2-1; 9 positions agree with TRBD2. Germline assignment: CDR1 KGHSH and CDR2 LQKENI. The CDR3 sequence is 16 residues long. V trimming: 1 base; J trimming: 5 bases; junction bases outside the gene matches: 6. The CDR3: CASSPLAGGPNNEQFF. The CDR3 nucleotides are TGTGCCAGCTCACCACTCGCGGGGGGGCCTAACAATGAGCAGTTCTTC.

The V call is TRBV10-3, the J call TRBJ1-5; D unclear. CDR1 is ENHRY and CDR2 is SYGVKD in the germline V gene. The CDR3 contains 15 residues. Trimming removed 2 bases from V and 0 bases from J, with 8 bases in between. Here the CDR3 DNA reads TGTGCCATCAGTGAGGGCGGCTATAGCAATCAGCCCCAGCATTTT. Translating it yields CAISEGGYSNQPQHF.

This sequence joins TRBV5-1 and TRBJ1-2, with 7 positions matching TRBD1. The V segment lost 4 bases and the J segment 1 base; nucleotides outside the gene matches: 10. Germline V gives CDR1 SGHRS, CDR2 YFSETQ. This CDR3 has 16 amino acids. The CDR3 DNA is TGCGCCAGCAGCCACCGTACCGGGACAGTTAACTATGGCTACACCTTC. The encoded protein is CASSHRTGTVNYGYTF.

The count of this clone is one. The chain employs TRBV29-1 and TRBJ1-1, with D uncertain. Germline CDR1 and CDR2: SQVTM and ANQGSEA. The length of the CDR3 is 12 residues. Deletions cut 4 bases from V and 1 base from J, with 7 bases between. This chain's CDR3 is CSVVARNTEAFF. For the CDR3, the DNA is TGCAGCGTTGTTGCCAGGAACACTGAAGCTTTCTTT.

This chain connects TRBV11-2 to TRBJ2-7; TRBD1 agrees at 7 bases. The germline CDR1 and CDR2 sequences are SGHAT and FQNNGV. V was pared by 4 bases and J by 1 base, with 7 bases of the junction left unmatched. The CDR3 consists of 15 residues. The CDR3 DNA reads TGTGCCAGCAGCTACAGCCCAGGGGGATCCTACGAGCAGTACTTC. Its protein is CASSYSPGGSYEQYF.

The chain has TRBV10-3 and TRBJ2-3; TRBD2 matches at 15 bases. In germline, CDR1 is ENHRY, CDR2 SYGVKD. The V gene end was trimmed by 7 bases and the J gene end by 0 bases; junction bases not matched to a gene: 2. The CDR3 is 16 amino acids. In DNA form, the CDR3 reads TGTGCCATCAAGGGACTAGCGGGGGGTAGCACAGATACGCAGTATTTT. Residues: CAIKGLAGGSTDTQYF.